This T cell receptor beta chain was captured in a study of radiation and T cells in renal cell carcinoma. The V and J ends lost 7 bases and 10 bases respectively, with 19 bases between them. This CDR3 region has 13 residues. CDR1 MNHEY and CDR2 SVGAGI come from the germline V gene. Clones were sequenced by immunoSEQ multiplex PCR, and TCRdb holds only the in-frame ones, with some missing. This table has roughly 28,000 clones, over 70% appearing once. Time point described: blood 2 weeks post-SBRT. Documented treatment: 15 Gy SBRT to primary tumor, nephrectomy 4 weeks later. The specimen was blood, collected from a patient whose treatment included radiotherapy and nephrectomy. The receptor was isolated from a man aged 55-75 years with renal cell carcinoma. The chain has TRBV6-5 and TRBJ2-5, with D possibly being TRBD1 (5 bases). The CDR3 sequence: CASKGDWGGDQYF. CDR3 bases: TGTGCCAGCAAAGGGGATTGGGGCGGCGACCAGTACTTC.